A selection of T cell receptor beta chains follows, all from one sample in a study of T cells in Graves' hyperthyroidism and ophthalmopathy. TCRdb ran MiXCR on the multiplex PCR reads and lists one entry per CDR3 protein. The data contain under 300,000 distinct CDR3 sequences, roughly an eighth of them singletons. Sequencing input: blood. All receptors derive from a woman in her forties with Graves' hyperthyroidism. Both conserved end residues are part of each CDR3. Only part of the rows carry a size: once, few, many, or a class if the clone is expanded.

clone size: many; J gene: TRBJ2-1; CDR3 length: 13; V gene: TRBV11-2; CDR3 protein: CASSFGLANEQFF
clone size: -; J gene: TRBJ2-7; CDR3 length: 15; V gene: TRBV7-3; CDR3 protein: CASSLGTSSSYEQYF
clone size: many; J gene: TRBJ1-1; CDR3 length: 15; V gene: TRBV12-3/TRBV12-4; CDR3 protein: CASTPGTGGNTEAFF
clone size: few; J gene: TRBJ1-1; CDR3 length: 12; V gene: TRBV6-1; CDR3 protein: CASRTGETEAFF
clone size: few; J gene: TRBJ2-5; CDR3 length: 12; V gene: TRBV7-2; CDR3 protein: CASSRQEETQYF
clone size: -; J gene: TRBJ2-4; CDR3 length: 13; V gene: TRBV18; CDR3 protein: CASSRGLDNIQYF
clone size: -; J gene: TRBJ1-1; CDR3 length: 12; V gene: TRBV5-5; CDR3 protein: CARSFQGTGAFF
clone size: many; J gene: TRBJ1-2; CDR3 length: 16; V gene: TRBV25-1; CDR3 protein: CASSDPRTGEMSGYTF
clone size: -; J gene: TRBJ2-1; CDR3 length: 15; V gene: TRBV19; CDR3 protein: CASSIPPIFYNEQFF
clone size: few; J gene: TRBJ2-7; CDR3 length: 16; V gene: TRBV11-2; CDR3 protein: CASSYEGTSGRLEQYF
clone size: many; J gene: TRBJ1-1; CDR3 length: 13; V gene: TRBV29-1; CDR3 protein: CSVEDTMNTEAFF
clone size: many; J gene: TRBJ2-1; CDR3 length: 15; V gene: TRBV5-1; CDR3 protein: CASSLVAGGGYEQFF
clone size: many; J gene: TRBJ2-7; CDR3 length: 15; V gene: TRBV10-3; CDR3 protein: CAISEPGLLSHEQYF
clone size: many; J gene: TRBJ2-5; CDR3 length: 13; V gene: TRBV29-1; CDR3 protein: CSVENRAGETQYF
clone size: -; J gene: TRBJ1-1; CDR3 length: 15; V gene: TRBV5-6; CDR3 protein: CASSLMDGGNTEAFF
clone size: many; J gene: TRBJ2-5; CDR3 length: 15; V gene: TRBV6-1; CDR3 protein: CASSEQPTSERPQYF
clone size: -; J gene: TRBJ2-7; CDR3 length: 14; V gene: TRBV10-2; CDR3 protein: CASSRDRSWYEQYF